The 14 T cell receptor beta chains below all came from one sample that was sequenced in a study of blood T cell repertoires in COVID-19 (dated by TCRdb to about 2020). The method was the immunoSEQ multiplex PCR assay. TCRdb obtained this table from immuneACCESS and retained in-frame rearrangements with V and J assigned. These tables miss some clones; where compared with another copy, unresolved V genes account for less than half of the shortfall, and the remainder is unexplained. The sample records a few hundred thousand clones, roughly 88% of which are singletons. Around 3% of the sample is held by the ten biggest clonotypes. Sequencing used PBMCs or T cells enriched from blood (not recorded which). The receptors originated from a woman aged 40 to 55 who had been exposed to COVID-19.

The chain carries TRBV5-6 and TRBJ2-1, with 12 bases identical to TRBD2. Germline V CDR1 and CDR2: SGHDT, YYEEEE. The CDR3 loop spans 17 amino acids. V was pared by 4 bases and J by 9 bases, with 14 bases of the junction left unmatched. In DNA form, the CDR3 reads TGTGCCAGCAGCCCCGGGACTAGCGGGTACTCTAGGGTTGAGCAGTTCTTC. Its translation: CASSPGTSGYSRVEQFF.

V gene TRBV6-5 combines with J gene TRBJ1-2; D is perhaps TRBD1 (6 bases). V was clipped by 6 bases and J by 4 bases, with 12 bases between them. Germline CDR1 and CDR2: MNHEY and SVGAGI. This CDR3 has 13 amino acids. CDR3 amino acids: CASRGTSTYGYTF. The CDR3 nucleotides read TGTGCCAGCAGGGGGACATCCACCTATGGCTACACCTTC.

The chain employs TRBV10-3 and TRBJ2-5; 7 positions agree with TRBD1. This CDR3 region has 15 residues. With 0 bases clipped from V and 6 bases from J, the junction kept 7 bases outside the gene matches. Germline V gene lookup returns CDR1 ENHRY and CDR2 SYGVKD. The CDR3 region is CAISESRTGQKTQYF. The CDR3 bases are TGTGCCATCAGTGAGTCGCGGACAGGTCAAAAGACCCAGTACTTC.

The CDR3 DNA sequence: TGTGCCAGTAGGGCCACGAGGGGACAGGGAGGGAGCAATCAGCCCCAGCATTTT. Protein product: CASRATRGQGGSNQPQHF. This chain links TRBV19 with TRBJ1-5; 9 bases are shared with TRBD1. Germline V gene data show CDR1 as LNHDA and CDR2 as SQIVND (reference sequence). This CDR3 spans 18 amino acids. The ends lost 6 bases at V and 1 base at J; junction bases unmatched: 13.

The V call is TRBV6-5, the J call TRBJ1-1, with 9 bases lining up with TRBD1. This CDR3 has 14 amino acids. The germline CDR1 and CDR2 sequences are MNHEY and SVGAGI. V lost 5 bases and J lost 5; bases outside the gene matches: 6. CDR3 sequence (DNA): TGTGCCAGCAGTCCCGGGACAGGGAGGACTGAAGCTTTCTTT. Translation: CASSPGTGRTEAFF.

In its sample, this clone was seen a few times. The chain employs TRBV5-7 and TRBJ2-5, with a weak D call TRBD2 (6 bases). TRBV5-7 is placed among ORFs of uncertain function. The CDR3 extends over 14 amino acids. V lost 7 bases to trimming and J lost 4 bases, with 17 bases between them. The chain's CDR3 is CASPHRESGETQYF. The CDR3 DNA follows: TGTGCCAGCCCCCACCGGGAGTCGGGAGAGACCCAGTACTTC.

The chain combines TRBV7-3 with TRBJ1-1, with 7 positions matching TRBD1. Per the germline V gene, CDR1 is SGHTA and CDR2 is FQGTGA. The CDR3 has 14 amino acids. V lost 5 bases, J lost 5 bases, and 8 bases stayed unmatched. The CDR3 DNA reads TGTGCCAGCAGCGCTGAGGGGGCGCGAACTGAAGCTTTCTTT. Translating gives CASSAEGARTEAFF.

This chain uses TRBV3-1 (or the pseudogene TRBV3-2) with TRBJ2-1; tentative D call: TRBD2 (5 bases). In germline, CDR1 is LGHDT, CDR2 YNNKEL (reference sequence). The CDR3 is 15 residues long. V was trimmed by 0 bases and J by 8 bases, leaving 14 bases between them. The CDR3 DNA follows: TGTGCCAGCAGCCAAGAAATTGCGGGCACGGATGAGCAGTTCTTC. Its translation: CASSQEIAGTDEQFF.

The V gene is TRBV6-1, the J gene TRBJ2-7, with 8 bases fitting TRBD1. CDR3 length: 14 amino acids. V dropped 3 bases and J dropped 5; count of bases not matched to a gene: 6. CDR1 and CDR2 from the germline V gene are MNHNS and SASEGT. This CDR3 reads CASSEFRGRNEQYF. The DNA of the CDR3 is TGTGCCAGCAGTGAGTTCAGGGGGCGCAACGAGCAGTACTTC.

The V call is TRBV7-2, the J call TRBJ2-5, with D tentatively TRBD2 (5 bases). The length of the CDR3 is 13 residues. The V gene lost 3 bases and the J gene lost 4 bases, with 9 bases spanning the gap. Germline values: CDR1 SGHTA, CDR2 FQGNSA. CDR3 coding DNA: TGTGCCAGCAGCTTTTCTAGCAGAGAGACCCAGTACTTC. It codes for CASSFSSRETQYF.

The chain uses TRBV5-6 and TRBJ2-7, with a possible D match to TRBD1 (5 bases). Germline values: CDR1 SGHDT, CDR2 YYEEEE. Trimming took off 4 bases at V and 5 bases at J, with 13 bases between the two ends. The length of the CDR3 is 13 residues. CDR3 protein: CASSPGRANEQYF. The CDR3 DNA reads TGTGCCAGCAGCCCAGGCAGGGCCAACGAGCAGTACTTC.

The rearrangement uses TRBV7-2 and TRBJ1-2; tentatively, D is TRBD1 (6 bases). Per germline, CDR1 SGHTA and CDR2 FQGNSA. V was cut by 0 bases and J by 7 bases, with 21 bases left in between. The CDR3 is made up of 17 amino acids. CDR3 in amino acids: CASSLAGGGPTIGGYTF. CDR3 nucleotides: TGTGCCAGCAGCTTAGCTGGGGGGGGGCCCACTATTGGTGGCTACACCTTC.

This sequence joins TRBV7-9 and TRBJ2-7; tentatively, D is TRBD1 (5 bases). V lost 6 bases, J lost 1 base, and 16 bases lay in between. Germline V CDR1 and CDR2: SEHNR, FQNEAQ (reference sequence). This CDR3 is 15 amino acids long. CDR3 DNA: TGTGCCAGCAGTCCTAGGTATCAGGGTTCCTACGAGCAGTACTTC. This translates into CASSPRYQGSYEQYF.

This chain connects TRBV30 to TRBJ1-5; TRBD1 is a possible D gene (6 bases). The V gene lost 5 bases and the J gene lost 8 bases, with 16 bases spanning the gap. The CDR3 contains 13 residues. The V gene's germline CDR1 is GTSNPN and CDR2 SVGIG (reference sequence). CDR3 amino acids: CAWGGQGLEPQHF. CDR3 sequence (DNA): TGTGCCTGGGGGGGTCAGGGGTTAGAGCCCCAGCATTTT.